These 25 T cell receptor beta chains were sequenced from one sample in a study of blood T cells in healthy people across ages. Combining a sample-barcoded 5' primer with a J-beta primer mix, a second PCR ran for 7 to 11 cycles. Each CDR3 protein gets one entry after TCRdb re-called the 5' RACE reads with MiXCR. The sample shows just under 750,000 distinct CDR3 sequences, about 24% of them seen only once. What was sequenced was blood. These receptors were obtained from a man aged 70 or older in good health.

This clonotype has only one observation. The gene calls are TRBV11-2 and TRBJ2-1; 7 bases line up with TRBD2. Judging by the DNA end, TRBJ2-5 fits better; the J call may be wrong. Germline CDR1 reads SGHAT; CDR2 reads FQNNGV. This CDR3 spans 17 amino acids. For the CDR3, the DNA is TGTGCCAGCAGCACCCGACTAGCCGAGAAGAAAAAAGAGACCCAGTACTTC. Its protein is CASSTRLAEKKKETQYF.

The CDR3 nucleotides are TGTGCCAGCAGTGGTACCCGGGAAATAAAACGGAATACGCAGTATTTT. Translation gives CASSGTREIKRNTQYF. The rearrangement links TRBV6-1 to TRBJ2-3, with D possibly matching TRBD2 (5 bases). Germline V lookup: CDR1 MNHNS, CDR2 SASEGT. CDR3 length equals 16 residues. V shed 4 bases and J shed 7 bases, with 21 bases lying between them.

This clonotype was picked up a small number of times. This chain's CDR3 is CASSLGQGVEQYV. CDR3 in DNA: TGTGCCAGCAGTCTGGGACAGGGAGTCGAGCAGTACGTC. The chain uses TRBV12-3 or TRBV12-4 and TRBJ2-7; 9 bases match TRBD1. The length of the CDR3 is 13 residues. After removal of 5 bases from V and 6 bases from J, the junction contained 5 bases not matched to a gene.

This clonotype has a handful of counts. The gene calls are TRBV27 and TRBJ1-4; D gene unclear. The ends were cut back, 6 bases at V and 7 bases at J, with 9 bases in the middle. The CDR3 is made up of 12 amino acids. Looked up from germline, CDR1 is MNHEY and CDR2 is SMNVEV (reference sequence). CDR3 residues: CASRRLSEKLFF. As DNA, the CDR3 is TGTGCCAGCAGGCGCTTGTCTGAAAAACTGTTTTTT.

The chain links TRBV7-2 to TRBJ2-5, with D tentatively TRBD2 (5 bases). Trimming removed 1 base at V and 0 bases at J, with 9 bases between. This CDR3 spans 15 amino acids. Germline V CDR1 and CDR2: SGHTA, FQGNSA. The CDR3 DNA reads as TGTGCCAGCAGCTTAGATCCGGGGTACCAAGAGACCCAGTACTTC. This translates into CASSLDPGYQETQYF.

This clonotype turned up a few times. This chain joins TRBV15 and TRBJ2-6; 10 bases line up with TRBD1. The V segment lost 4 bases and the J segment 4 bases; nucleotides outside the gene matches: 4. Germline lookup yields CDR1 LNHNV and CDR2 YYDKDF (reference sequence). The CDR3 runs 16 residues. This CDR3 reads CATSTGQGPGANVLTF. CDR3 nucleotide sequence: TGTGCCACCAGCACGGGACAGGGGCCGGGGGCCAACGTCCTGACTTTC.

The chain uses TRBV21-1 and TRBJ1-1; the table calls TRBD1, which could not be checked here. TRBV21-1 is an annotated pseudogene. The CDR3 contains 17 residues. This CDR3 is CASSKERPYKGDTEAFF. The CDR3 DNA reads TGTGCCAGCAGCAAAGAGCGGCCGTACAAAGGGGACACTGAAGCTTTCTTT.

This chain links TRBV20-1 with TRBJ2-5, with D possibly TRBD2 on 6 matching bases. TRBJ2-1 explains the end of the DNA better; the J call may be wrong. Germline assignment: CDR1 DFQATT and CDR2 SNEGSKA (reference sequence). This CDR3 is built from 15 residues. CDR3 in amino acids: CSARDRVTRIYEQFF. The CDR3 region has the DNA TGCAGTGCTAGAGACCGGGTGACTAGGATTTATGAGCAGTTCTTC.

The chain carries TRBV6-2 or TRBV6-3 and TRBJ2-2; D ambiguous. Per the germline V gene, CDR1 is MNHEY and CDR2 is SVGEGT. V was trimmed by 7 bases and J by 3 bases, leaving 12 bases between them. There are 14 residues in the CDR3. The CDR3 DNA sequence: TGTGCCAGCAAGGACCCGCCTCACACCGGGGAGCTGTTTTTT. As protein: CASKDPPHTGELFF.

This clonotype was found a few times. The J gene is TRBJ2-7, the V gene TRBV20-1; 8 positions match TRBD1. CDR3 length: 14 amino acids. Losses at the gene ends were 3 bases for V and 5 bases for J; bases not matched to a gene: 9. Germline loops: CDR1 DFQATT, CDR2 SNEGSKA (reference sequence). For the CDR3, the DNA is TGCAGTGCTAGCCCCGGACAGGGTAGGAACGAGCAGTACTTC. Protein: CSASPGQGRNEQYF.

In DNA form, the CDR3 reads TGTGCCAGCAGTTTCACCTTCGACACTGAAGCTTTCTTT. Translating gives CASSFTFDTEAFF. The chain uses TRBV12-3 or TRBV12-4 and TRBJ1-1; D ambiguous. The germline V and J ends were trimmed by 3 bases and 3 bases, with 8 bases remaining between them. The CDR3 extends over 13 amino acids.

This clonotype was found many times. The V gene is TRBV29-1, the J gene TRBJ1-2; possibly TRBD1 for D (5 bases). Germline CDR1 SQVTM, CDR2 ANQGSEA. There are 11 residues in the CDR3. V was shortened by 0 bases and J by 7 bases, with 6 bases between the two germline ends. The DNA of the CDR3 is TGCAGCGTTGAAGACAGGGCTGGCTACACCTTC. This codes for CSVEDRAGYTF.

The chain has TRBV4-3 and TRBJ2-3; a weak D match, TRBD1 (6 bases). CDR3 size: 14 residues. Trimming cost V 0 bases and J 4 bases, with 8 bases left between them. Germline-derived CDR1 and CDR2 are LGHNA and YSLEER. The CDR3 coding sequence is TGCGCCAGCAGCCAAGACAGGGGAGCAGATACGCAGTATTTT. The encoded protein is CASSQDRGADTQYF.

In its sample, this clonotype was seen a few times. V gene TRBV7-8 combines with J gene TRBJ1-2; D is possibly TRBD1 (6 bases). V was trimmed by 1 base and J by 8 bases, leaving 11 bases between them. The length of the CDR3 is 13 residues. The V gene's germline CDR1 is SGHVS and CDR2 FQNEAQ. The CDR3 DNA reads TGTGCCAGCAGCTTAGGTGGGGGGCGAGGCTACACCTTC. Translated, it gives CASSLGGGRGYTF.

J is TRBJ1-3 and V is TRBV25-1; 7 bases map to TRBD1. Germline values: CDR1 MGHDK, CDR2 SYGVNS. CDR3 length equals 17 residues. The junction had 9 bases not matched to a gene; V was cut back by 4 bases and J by 0 bases. The CDR3 sequence: CASSVTGVLPSGNTIYF. CDR3 nucleotide sequence: TGTGCCAGCAGTGTTACAGGGGTCCTACCCTCTGGAAACACCATATATTTT.

This chain joins TRBV7-6 and TRBJ2-1; unclear D gene. The length of the CDR3 is 14 residues. Germline V gene lookup returns CDR1 SGHVS and CDR2 FNYEAQ. Trimming removed 6 bases at V and 4 bases at J, with 13 bases between. The CDR3 sequence is CASSSTERYNEQFF. CDR3 nucleotide sequence: TGTGCCAGCAGTTCAACCGAGAGGTACAATGAGCAGTTCTTC.

This clonotype has a handful of counts. The chain has TRBV7-2 and TRBJ1-6; 9 nucleotides align to TRBD1. CDR3 length: 14 amino acids. Germline V gene lookup returns CDR1 SGHTA and CDR2 FQGNSA. V lost 1 base, J lost 13 bases, and 5 bases stayed unmatched. The CDR3 is CASSLGDRERPLHF. DNA for the CDR3: TGTGCCAGCAGCTTAGGGGACAGGGAGAGGCCCCTCCACTTT.

The gene calls are TRBV15 and TRBJ2-7; the D call may be TRBD1 or TRBD2 (5 bases each). The CDR3 has 12 amino acids. Germline CDR1 and CDR2: LNHNV and YYDKDF (reference sequence). The V gene lost 1 base and the J gene lost 6 bases, with 7 bases spanning the gap. DNA for the CDR3: TGTGCCACCAGCAGAGCGGGACCCGAGCAGTACTTC. Its translation is CATSRAGPEQYF.

V is TRBV7-6 and J is TRBJ2-1; D is uncertain. CDR3 length: 15 amino acids. The V gene lost 0 bases and the J gene lost 5 bases, with 11 bases spanning the gap. Germline V lookup: CDR1 SGHVS, CDR2 FNYEAQ. CDR3 DNA sequence: TGTGCCAGCAGCTTAGCGCTAAGTCTCAACAATGAGCAGTTCTTC. Translation: CASSLALSLNNEQFF.

This clonotype has only a few counts. The chain combines TRBV20-1 with TRBJ2-5; D not resolved. V was clipped by 6 bases and J by 1 base, with 9 bases between them. Germline V gene data show CDR1 as DFQATT and CDR2 as SNEGSKA (reference sequence). This CDR3 is 12 amino acids long. CDR3 nucleotide sequence: TGCAGTGCCTCGCCGGCCCAAGAGACCCAGTACTTC. Translating it yields CSASPAQETQYF.

The CDR3 protein is CATSDRTPEVSNQPQHF. In DNA, the CDR3 is TGTGCCACCAGTGACCGGACCCCGGAAGTGAGCAATCAGCCCCAGCATTTT. This chain connects TRBV24-1 to TRBJ1-5, with D uncertain. Germline-derived CDR1 and CDR2 are KGHDR and SFDVKD. The CDR3 totals 17 residues. V gave up 4 bases and J gave up 1 base, with 16 bases separating them.

The gene calls are TRBV3-1 and TRBJ2-5; D remains ambiguous. The better agreement between TRBJ2-7 and the DNA end casts doubt on the J call. The germline V gene encodes CDR1 LGHDT and CDR2 YNNKEL (reference sequence). This CDR3 has 13 residues. The chain's CDR3 is CASSPHSLYEQYF. Written as DNA, the CDR3 is TGTGCCAGCAGCCCCCATAGCCTGTACGAGCAGTACTTC.

This clonotype was observed many times. The V and J genes are TRBV14 and TRBJ2-1; 8 bases match TRBD2. The CDR3 sequence is 17 residues long. V lost 0 bases and J lost 6; bases outside the gene matches: 10. Germline CDR1 SGHDN, CDR2 FVKESK. The CDR3 loop is CASSQEIGGRYFNEQFF. The CDR3 DNA sequence: TGTGCCAGCAGCCAAGAAATCGGCGGGAGGTACTTCAATGAGCAGTTCTTC.

The rearrangement uses TRBV25-1 and TRBJ2-5; D unclear. V was trimmed by 5 bases and J by 4 bases, leaving 11 bases between them. This CDR3 has 13 amino acids. Germline lookup yields CDR1 MGHDK and CDR2 SYGVNS. The CDR3 nucleotides read TGTGCCAGCAGTATAGCATCAAGAGAGACCCAGTACTTC. Amino acid sequence: CASSIASRETQYF.

The chain employs TRBV3-1 and TRBJ1-3, with no clear D. V was shortened by 0 bases and J by 5 bases, with 11 bases between the two germline ends. This CDR3 is 15 amino acids long. Germline CDR1 is LGHDT and CDR2 is YNNKEL (reference sequence). CDR3 region: CASSQDRRGRNTIYF. CDR3 coding DNA: TGTGCCAGCAGCCAAGATCGCCGAGGGAGAAACACCATATATTTT.